One TCR beta chain is described in this entry. The antigen remains unidentified. The CDR3 sequence is 14 residues long. With 5 bases removed from V and 3 bases from J, the gap between germline ends came to 14 bases. The germline V gene has CDR1 DFQATT and CDR2 SNEGSKA (reference sequence). This sample was taken from a study of identical twins. The study, taken as a whole, reports: Out-of-frame beta chain sequences displayed weaker excess sharing between twins.

TCRdb ran MiXCR on the 5' RACE reads and lists one entry per CDR3 protein. The repertoire holds more than 650,000 distinct CDR3 sequences, with 5.5% to 7.5% as singletons. Sequences were obtained from naive T cells sorted from blood. The V gene is TRBV20-1, the J gene TRBJ2-4; perhaps TRBD1 as D (5 bases). The sequence derives from a man younger than 35 in good health. This CDR3 reads CSAAQGSVKNIQYF. Here the CDR3 DNA reads TGCAGTGCTGCTCAGGGATCTGTCAAAAACATTCAGTACTTC.